Following are 23 T cell receptor beta chains from one sample sequenced in a study of read filtering for tumor transcriptome and immune sequencing. This library used approximately 370 ng RNA and molecular barcoded adaptors spanning alpha/delta and beta/gamma chains. TCRdb reanalysed the reads using MiXCR and keeps one entry per CDR3 protein. Found here are fewer than 150,000 distinct CDR3 sequences, roughly 13% of them singletons; the top ten hold roughly 11%. Material: a population of CD138-negative cells sorted from bone marrow. The receptors stem from a donor aged 40 or over with multiple myeloma.

At least ten counts were recorded for this clonotype. The chain carries TRBV5-5 and TRBJ2-3; D uncertain. Germline V gene sequence: CDR1 SGHKS, CDR2 YYEKEE (reference sequence). CDR3 size: 13 residues. Trimming took off 4 bases at V and 2 bases at J, with 8 bases between the two ends. CDR3 residues: CASSPGYTDTQYF. The CDR3 DNA is TGTGCCAGCAGCCCCGGGTACACAGATACGCAGTATTTT.

This clonotype has more than one count but fewer than ten. The chain is built from TRBV30 and TRBJ2-5, with 8 bases fitting TRBD2. Germline CDR1 reads GTSNPN; CDR2 reads SVGIG (reference sequence). The CDR3 runs 14 residues. V trimming: 0 bases; J trimming: 5 bases; junction bases outside the gene matches: 5. The CDR3 is CAWSVVAGLETQYF. The CDR3 DNA reads as TGTGCCTGGAGTGTAGTAGCGGGACTGGAGACCCAGTACTTC.

This clonotype came up a few times. Given a much more abundant clone one base away, this may be a read error. The genes are TRBV6-2 or TRBV6-3 and TRBJ1-5; tentatively, D is TRBD1 (5 bases). Trimming removed 8 bases at V and 4 bases at J, with 15 bases between. The CDR3 has 14 residues. CDR1 MNHEY and CDR2 SVGEGT come from the germline V gene. The CDR3 loop reads CASGGDGWNQPQHF. CDR3 nucleotides: TGTGCCAGCGGTGGGGACGGGTGGAATCAGCCCCAGCATTTT.

As concerns this clonotype: An end of the junction does not agree with germline; a read error may underlie this. The V and J genes are TRBV7-9 and TRBJ1-1; 9 bases are a match to TRBD1. Germline V gene sequence: CDR1 SEHNR, CDR2 FQNEAQ (reference sequence). CDR3 length: 14 residues. Here the CDR3 DNA reads TGCACCAGCAGCTACAGGGGGCCGGACACTGAAGCTTTCTTT. Its translation: CTSSYRGPDTEAFF.

This clonotype was seen many times. The J gene is TRBJ2-3, the V gene TRBV29-1, with 8 bases that match TRBD2. V was pared by 3 bases and J by 5 bases, with 4 bases of the junction left unmatched. Germline-derived CDR1 and CDR2 are SQVTM and ANQGSEA. CDR3 size: 13 residues. CDR3 region: CSVDRLAGDTQYF. The CDR3 coding sequence is TGCAGCGTTGATCGGCTAGCGGGAGATACGCAGTATTTT.

This clonotype was seen at least ten times. This rearrangement joins TRBV6-5 to TRBJ2-6, with a weak D call TRBD1 (5 bases). CDR1 MNHEY and CDR2 SVGAGI come from the germline V gene. V was trimmed by 8 bases and J by 2 bases, leaving 19 bases between them. The CDR3 consists of 17 residues. The CDR3 DNA follows: TGTGCCAGCGGGATAACAGGCTCCCTCACTGGGGCCAACGTCCTGACTTTC. Its protein is CASGITGSLTGANVLTF.

This clonotype was recorded many times. The chain combines TRBV19 with TRBJ1-1; D is ambiguous. This CDR3 region has 15 residues. Germline V gene sequence: CDR1 LNHDA, CDR2 SQIVND (reference sequence). Trimming removed 5 bases from V and 4 bases from J, with 17 bases in between. CDR3 residues: CASSAAPLRTTEAFF. In nucleotides, the CDR3 is TGTGCCAGTAGTGCTGCCCCGCTAAGAACCACTGAAGCTTTCTTT.

The chain is built from TRBV9 and TRBJ2-1, with TRBD1 matching over 9 bases. Unmatched junction bases numbered 9, after V lost 2 bases and J lost 6 bases. The CDR3 is 16 residues long. Looked up from germline, CDR1 is SGDLS and CDR2 is YYNGEE. The CDR3 loop reads CASSVDWTGAFNEQFF. The CDR3 DNA reads TGTGCCAGCAGCGTGGATTGGACAGGGGCCTTCAATGAGCAGTTCTTC.

This clonotype was detected ten times or more. The chain uses TRBV27 and TRBJ2-3; D may correspond to TRBD1 or TRBD2 (5 bases each). V was pared by 5 bases and J by 5 bases, with 14 bases between. Germline V gene data show CDR1 as MNHEY and CDR2 as SMNVEV (reference sequence). This CDR3 is built from 14 residues. CDR3 sequence: CASSKNFGGDTQYF. The CDR3 DNA follows: TGTGCCAGCAGTAAAAACTTTGGGGGAGATACGCAGTATTTT.

Concerning this clonotype itself: A clone one base away is much larger, so this may be a read error. The J gene is TRBJ2-3, the V gene TRBV6-6; TRBD2 aligns across 7 bases. Germline lookup yields CDR1 MNHNY and CDR2 SVGAGI (reference sequence). The CDR3 spans 17 residues. The CDR3 DNA reads TGTGCCAGCGGTTACCGGCGGGGGTTGACTAGCACAGATACGCAGTATTTT. It is translated as CASGYRRGLTSTDTQYF.

This clonotype was observed a few times. The genes are TRBV19 and TRBJ2-7; D ambiguous. V was shortened by 0 bases and J by 6 bases, with 15 bases between the two germline ends. The CDR3 is made up of 15 amino acids. From germline, CDR1 is LNHDA and CDR2 SQIVND (reference sequence). The CDR3 bases are TGTGCCAGTAGTATAGATGGGAACGACCTATCCGAGCAGTACTTC. The encoded protein is CASSIDGNDLSEQYF.

This clonotype was seen a handful of times. The chain links TRBV9 to TRBJ1-3; D is perhaps TRBD1 (6 bases). CDR1 and CDR2 from the germline V gene are SGDLS and YYNGEE. The CDR3 contains 15 residues. V lost 4 bases and J lost 8, with 19 bases in between. The CDR3 is CASSPPGGPTDTIYF. In nucleotides, the CDR3 is TGTGCCAGCAGCCCTCCGGGGGGGCCAACAGACACCATATATTTT. Combining the CDR3 with reference TRBV9 and TRBJ1-3 gives the whole variable domain DSGVTQTPKHLITATGQRVTLRCSPRSGDLSVYWYQQSLDQGLQFLIQYYNGEERAKGNILERFSAQQFPDLHSELNLSSLELGDSALYFCASSPPGGPTDTIYFGEGSWLTVV.

This clonotype was seen repeatedly, ten times or more. The chain links TRBV7-2 to TRBJ2-2, with TRBD1 identical over 9 bases. The CDR3 contains 15 residues. Germline CDR1 is SGHTA and CDR2 is FQGNSA. The trim removed 5 bases at V and 4 bases at J, leaving 5 bases unmatched. DNA of the CDR3: TGTGCCAGCAGCACTGGGGGACAGGGCACCGGGGAGCTGTTTTTT. Amino acids: CASSTGGQGTGELFF.

At least ten counts were recorded for this clonotype. V gene TRBV7-8 combines with J gene TRBJ2-3, with a weak D call TRBD2 (6 bases). The CDR3 runs to 16 residues. From germline, CDR1 is SGHVS and CDR2 FQNEAQ. Trimming removed 2 bases at V and 4 bases at J, with 16 bases between. The CDR3 reads CASSLLEGRDADTQYF. The CDR3 DNA reads as TGTGCCAGCAGCTTACTGGAGGGGCGGGATGCAGATACGCAGTATTTT. The entire variable domain, with the rest obtained from reference TRBV7-8 and TRBJ2-3, is as follows: GAGVSQSPRYKVAKRGQDVALRCDPISGHVSLFWYQQALGQGPEFLTYFQNEAQLDKSGLPSDRFFAERPEGSVSTLKIQRTQQEDSAVYLCASSLLEGRDADTQYFGPGTRLTVL.

This clonotype was seen many times. The chain links TRBV4-1 to TRBJ2-3, with 11 bases matching TRBD1. This CDR3 is 15 amino acids long. Per germline, CDR1 MGHRA and CDR2 YSYEKL. The J segment lost 5 bases and the V segment lost 3 bases, leaving 4 bases of the junction unmatched. The DNA for the CDR3 is TGCGCCAGCAGCCAGCCGGGACAGGGGGTAGATACGCAGTATTTT. It encodes CASSQPGQGVDTQYF.

The rearrangement uses TRBV20-1 and TRBJ2-3; 7 nucleotides match TRBD2. V lost 3 bases and J lost 3; bases outside the gene matches: 6. This CDR3 has 14 residues. Germline-derived CDR1 and CDR2 are DFQATT and SNEGSKA (reference sequence). For the CDR3, the DNA is TGCAGTGCTAGTTGGGAGGGGAGGACAGATACGCAGTATTTT. This codes for CSASWEGRTDTQYF.

In this sample, this clonotype turned up many times. The chain carries TRBV2 and TRBJ1-5; 11 nucleotides agree with TRBD1. The CDR3 contains 16 residues. The germline gives CDR1 SNHLY, CDR2 FYNNEI. V trimming: 6 bases; J trimming: 3 bases; junction bases outside the gene matches: 7. Written as DNA, the CDR3 is TGTGCCAGCAGACTAGGACAGGGGGCTTTCAATCAGCCCCAGCATTTT. Protein sequence: CASRLGQGAFNQPQHF.

In this sample, this clonotype turned up once. A read error may be the cause here, since a much bigger clone is one base away. V gene TRBV28 combines with J gene TRBJ1-5, with a weak D call TRBD1 (6 bases). The CDR3 covers 16 residues. The germline CDR1 and CDR2 sequences are MDHEN and SYDVKM. CDR3 sequence: CASSRWGQDSNQPQRF. CDR3 in DNA: TGTGCCAGCAGCCGGTGGGGGCAGGATAGCAATCAGCCCCAGCGTTTT.

This clonotype has ten or more counts. The rearrangement joins TRBV5-4 to TRBJ2-1, with TRBD2 matching 11 bases. This CDR3 comprises 15 residues. The trim removed 1 base at V and 6 bases at J, leaving 3 bases unmatched. Germline V gene data show CDR1 as SGHNT and CDR2 as YYREEE (reference sequence). The CDR3 is CASSLPGTSGNEQFF. The CDR3 DNA reads TGTGCCAGCAGCTTGCCCGGGACTAGCGGCAATGAGCAGTTCTTC.

This clonotype has only a few counts. The rearrangement links TRBV6-1 to TRBJ2-7; no clear D. V lost 4 bases and J 2 bases, leaving 15 bases between the germline ends. The CDR3 runs to 15 residues. CDR1 is MNHNS, CDR2 SASEGT, per germline. The CDR3 DNA reads TGTGCCAGCAGTGGGCCGTTTGGATTGACCTACGAGCAGTACTTC. It is translated as CASSGPFGLTYEQYF.

The rearrangement joins TRBV29-1 to TRBJ1-1; D perhaps matches TRBD1 (5 bases). The CDR3 consists of 13 residues. V was shortened by 2 bases and J by 6 bases, with 13 bases between the two germline ends. CDR1 is SQVTM, CDR2 ANQGSEA, per germline. The CDR3 reads CSVEQGRDAEAFF. DNA of the CDR3: TGCAGCGTTGAACAGGGTCGGGACGCTGAAGCTTTCTTT.

In this sample, this clonotype turned up many times. The chain carries TRBV7-9 and TRBJ1-4; tentative D call: TRBD1 (5 bases). Germline values: CDR1 SEHNR, CDR2 FQNEAQ (reference sequence). Trimming shortened V by 5 bases and J by 5 bases, and 9 bases separated the two germline ends. The CDR3 length is 13 residues. The DNA for the CDR3 is TGTGCCAGCAGCGCATGGGGGAATGAAAAACTGTTTTTT. As protein: CASSAWGNEKLFF. The whole variable domain, remainder taken from reference TRBV7-9 and TRBJ1-4, is DTGVSQNPRHKITKRGQNVTFRCDPISEHNRLYWYRQTLGQGPEFLTYFQNEAQLEKSRLLSDRFSAERPKGSFSTLEIQRTEQGDSAMYLCASSAWGNEKLFFGSGTQLSVL.

This clonotype appeared many times. At one end the junction does not follow the germline gene, possibly because of a read error. V gene TRBV24-1 combines with J gene TRBJ2-1; weak D call: TRBD1 (7 bases). The CDR3 spans 11 residues. Germline-derived CDR1 and CDR2 are KGHDR and SFDVKD. CDR3 sequence (DNA): TGCGCCACTCAGGGGGGAAATGAGCAGTTCTTC. Translation gives CATQGGNEQFF.